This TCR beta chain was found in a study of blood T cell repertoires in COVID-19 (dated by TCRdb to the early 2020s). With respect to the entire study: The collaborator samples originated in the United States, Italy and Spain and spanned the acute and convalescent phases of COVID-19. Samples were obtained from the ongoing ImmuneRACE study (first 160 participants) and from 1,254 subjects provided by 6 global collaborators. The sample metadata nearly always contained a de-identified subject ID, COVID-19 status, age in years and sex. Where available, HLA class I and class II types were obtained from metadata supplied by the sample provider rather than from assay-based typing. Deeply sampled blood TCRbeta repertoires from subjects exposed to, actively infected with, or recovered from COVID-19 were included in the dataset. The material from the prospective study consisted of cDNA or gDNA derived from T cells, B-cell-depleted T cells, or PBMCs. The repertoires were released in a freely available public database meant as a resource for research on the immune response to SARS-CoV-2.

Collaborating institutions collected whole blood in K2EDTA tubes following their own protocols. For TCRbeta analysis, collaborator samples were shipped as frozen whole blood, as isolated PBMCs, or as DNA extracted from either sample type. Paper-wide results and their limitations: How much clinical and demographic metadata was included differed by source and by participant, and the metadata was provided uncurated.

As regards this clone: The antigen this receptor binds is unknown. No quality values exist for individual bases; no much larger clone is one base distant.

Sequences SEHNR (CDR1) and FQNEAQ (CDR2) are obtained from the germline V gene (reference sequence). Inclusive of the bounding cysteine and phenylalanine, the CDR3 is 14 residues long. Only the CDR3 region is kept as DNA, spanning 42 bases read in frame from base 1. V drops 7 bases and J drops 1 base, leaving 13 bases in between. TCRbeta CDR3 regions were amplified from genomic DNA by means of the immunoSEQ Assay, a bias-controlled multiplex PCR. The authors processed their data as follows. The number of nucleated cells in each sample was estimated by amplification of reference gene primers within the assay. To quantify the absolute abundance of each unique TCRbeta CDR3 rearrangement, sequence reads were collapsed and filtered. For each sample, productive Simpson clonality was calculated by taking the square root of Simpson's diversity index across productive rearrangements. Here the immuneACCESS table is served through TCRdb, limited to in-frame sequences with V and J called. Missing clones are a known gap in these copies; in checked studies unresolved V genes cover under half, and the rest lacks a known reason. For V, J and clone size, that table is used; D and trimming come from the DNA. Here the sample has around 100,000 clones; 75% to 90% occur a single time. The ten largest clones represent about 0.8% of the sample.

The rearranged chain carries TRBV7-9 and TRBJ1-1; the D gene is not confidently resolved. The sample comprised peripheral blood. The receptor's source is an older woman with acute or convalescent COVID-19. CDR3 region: CASTTKPGNTEAFF. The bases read TGTGCCAGCACCACTAAGCCAGGGAACACTGAAGCTTTCTTT.